One and the same sample provided the 4 T cell receptor beta chains below, sequenced in a study of T cells in Graves' hyperthyroidism and ophthalmopathy. From RNA transcripts, TCR beta CDR3 regions were amplified. The TCR CDR3 was amplified in a first-round RT-PCR using the HTBI primer set. A single record per CDR3 protein comes from TCRdb applying MiXCR to the multiplex PCR reads. The sample carries approximately 500,000 distinct CDR3 sequences, 35% to 55% recorded once. Sequenced: peripheral blood or thyroid tissue (not recorded which). The receptor source for this set is a woman aged 18-29 years with Graves' hyperthyroidism.

The rearrangement links TRBV11-2 to TRBJ2-3; the D call may be TRBD1 or TRBD2 (5 bases each). The CDR3 runs 13 residues. V dropped 5 bases and J dropped 0 bases, with 6 bases sitting between them. CDR1 is SGHAT and CDR2 is FQNNGV in the germline V gene. For the CDR3, the DNA is TGTGCCAGCAGCCGGGACAGCACAGATACGCAGTATTTT. It translates to CASSRDSTDTQYF.

With regard to this clonotype: A read error is possible here, since a much larger clone lies one base away. CDR3 in amino acids: CAISYRTPSGANVLTF. The CDR3 coding sequence is TGTGCCATCAGTTACCGAACACCATCTGGGGCCAACGTCCTGACTTTC. The gene calls are TRBV6-5 and TRBJ2-6; D is undetermined. The CDR3 has 16 amino acids. Germline values: CDR1 MNHEY, CDR2 SVGAGI.

This clonotype was recorded at least ten times. The chain carries TRBV5-1 and TRBJ2-6; TRBD1 matches at 10 bases. V trimming: 2 bases; J trimming: 1 base; junction bases outside the gene matches: 6. CDR1 and CDR2 from the germline V gene are SGHRS and YFSETQ. The length of the CDR3 is 18 residues. The CDR3 DNA follows: TGCGCCAGCAGCTTCCCTCCGGGACAGGGGTCTGGGGCCAACGTCCTGACTTTC. Its protein is CASSFPPGQGSGANVLTF.

The chain couples TRBV2 to TRBJ1-1; TRBD1 matches at 9 bases. Germline CDR1 is SNHLY and CDR2 is FYNNEI. J was trimmed by 5 bases and V by 4 bases; bases with no gene match: 5. The CDR3 runs 14 residues. The CDR3 sequence is CASSGDRERTEAFF. CDR3 in DNA: TGTGCCAGCAGTGGGGACAGGGAGAGGACTGAAGCTTTCTTT.